What follows are 29 T cell receptor beta chains derived from one specimen sequenced in a study of CD8 T cells in Susac syndrome. An amount of RNA that ranged from roughly 0.45 to 1 ug was reverse transcribed with random hexamers. TCRdb reprocessed the immunoSEQ multiplex PCR reads with MiXCR, giving one entry per CDR3 protein. The repertoire holds a few hundred thousand distinct CDR3 sequences, around nine tenths seen once, with roughly 0.2% in the top ten. Sequencing was done on a sample of CD8+ T cells from PBMCs. The receptors shown here come from a human donor with multiple sclerosis.

The chain is built from TRBV12-3 or TRBV12-4 and TRBJ2-1; 8 nucleotides align to TRBD2. V shed 6 bases and J 12 bases; nucleotides not matched to a gene: 4. CDR3 size: 11 residues. The CDR3 sequence is CASSPGLAQFF. Written as DNA, the CDR3 is TGTGCCAGCAGCCCCGGACTAGCGCAGTTCTTC.

In its sample, this clonotype was seen once. The chain joins TRBV19 to TRBJ2-6, with TRBD2 matching 7 bases. Germline values: CDR1 LNHDA, CDR2 SQIVND (reference sequence). The CDR3 loop spans 14 amino acids. Unmatched junction bases numbered 0, after V lost 3 bases and J lost 4 bases. This CDR3 reads CASSIGRGANVLTF. CDR3 in DNA: TGTGCCAGTAGTATCGGGAGGGGGGCCAACGTCCTGACTTTC.

The V and J genes are TRBV7-9 and TRBJ1-1; D not resolved. Germline V gene lookup returns CDR1 SEHNR and CDR2 FQNEAQ (reference sequence). The ends were cut back, 5 bases at V and 7 bases at J, with 8 bases in the middle. The CDR3 is 11 residues long. CDR3 DNA: TGTGCCAGCAGCCCATTGGGTGAAGCTTTCTTT. Translating gives CASSPLGEAFF.

The J gene is TRBJ1-1, the V gene TRBV4-3; the D gene is possibly TRBD1 (5 bases). CDR1 LGHNA and CDR2 YSLEER come from the germline V gene. The V and J ends lost 3 bases and 1 base respectively, with 9 bases between them. CDR3 length equals 14 residues. The CDR3 coding sequence is TGCGCCAGCAGCCAGCAAACAGGGAACACTGAAGCTTTCTTT. It codes for CASSQQTGNTEAFF.

This rearrangement joins TRBV5-1 to TRBJ1-5; TRBD1 aligns across 9 bases. Germline CDR1 is SGHRS and CDR2 is YFSETQ. CDR3 length: 15 amino acids. J was trimmed by 4 bases and V by 4 bases; bases with no gene match: 6. The CDR3 is CASSPWTGENQPQHF. The DNA for the CDR3 is TGCGCCAGCAGCCCCTGGACAGGGGAGAATCAGCCCCAGCATTTT.

This clonotype was seen a handful of times. The J gene is TRBJ2-3, the V gene TRBV28, with 12 bases identical to TRBD2. V trimming: 4 bases; J trimming: 0 bases; junction bases outside the gene matches: 2. Germline CDR1 is MDHEN and CDR2 is SYDVKM. The CDR3 covers 16 residues. CDR3 nucleotides: TGTGCCAGCAGTTCCGGACTAGCGGGAAGCACAGATACGCAGTATTTT. Amino acid sequence: CASSSGLAGSTDTQYF.

In DNA, the CDR3 is TGTGCCAGCAGTTTTGGAGGGTTTCCCTCCTACGAGCAGTACTTC. Its translation: CASSFGGFPSYEQYF. The rearrangement joins TRBV27 to TRBJ2-7, with D perhaps matching TRBD2 (6 bases). Trimming removed 3 bases at V and 0 bases at J, with 12 bases between. CDR1 and CDR2 from the germline V gene are MNHEY and SMNVEV (reference sequence). There are 15 residues in the CDR3.

This sequence joins TRBV2 and TRBJ2-1; possibly TRBD2 for D (6 bases). V lost 0 bases to trimming and J lost 3 bases, with 9 bases between them. This CDR3 has 15 amino acids. Germline assignment: CDR1 SNHLY and CDR2 FYNNEI. In DNA form, the CDR3 reads TGTGCCAGCAGTGAAGCGCGGCGGGACTACAATGAGCAGTTCTTC. Its protein is CASSEARRDYNEQFF.

J is TRBJ2-1 and V is TRBV27, with 7 nucleotides matching TRBD2. Germline V lookup: CDR1 MNHEY, CDR2 SMNVEV (reference sequence). The CDR3 is 14 residues long. V shed 2 bases, J shed 6 bases, and the junction held 4 bases outside the gene matches. CDR3 coding DNA: TGTGCCAGCAGTTTAGGGACTAAGGCCAATGAGCAGTTCTTC. Translated, it gives CASSLGTKANEQFF.

This chain joins TRBV15 and TRBJ2-2; D is uncertain. CDR3 length: 11 residues. Germline CDR1 and CDR2: LNHNV and YYDKDF (reference sequence). With 6 bases removed from V and 6 bases from J, the gap between germline ends came to 5 bases. The CDR3 DNA sequence: TGTGCCACCAGAAACGCCGGGGAGCTGTTTTTT. Its translation is CATRNAGELFF.

The gene calls are TRBV28 and TRBJ2-3, with no clear D. V gave up 5 bases and J gave up 3 bases, with 12 bases separating them. Looked up from germline, CDR1 is MDHEN and CDR2 is SYDVKM. The CDR3 contains 14 residues. For the CDR3, the DNA is TGTGCCAGCAGTAGACCGATAGGGACAGATACGCAGTATTTT. Amino acid sequence: CASSRPIGTDTQYF.

J is TRBJ2-7 and V is TRBV7-9; D gene unclear. Germline V gives CDR1 SEHNR, CDR2 FQNEAQ (reference sequence). The CDR3 extends over 13 amino acids. V was trimmed by 5 bases and J by 2 bases, leaving 10 bases between them. For the CDR3, the DNA is TGTGCCAGCAGCGATGCCGTGGCCTACGAGCAGTACTTC. Translated, it gives CASSDAVAYEQYF. The whole variable domain, remainder taken from reference TRBV7-9 and TRBJ2-7, is DTGVSQNPRHKITKRGQNVTFRCDPISEHNRLYWYRQTLGQGPEFLTYFQNEAQLEKSRLLSDRFSAERPKGSFSTLEIQRTEQGDSAMYLCASSDAVAYEQYFGPGTRLTVT.

This clonotype was counted a single time. The DNA for the CDR3 is TGTGCCAGCAGGTTCGGGACAGAGCAGTTCTTC. This gives the protein CASRFGTEQFF. This rearrangement joins TRBV6-2 or TRBV6-3 to TRBJ2-1; the D gene is possibly TRBD1 (6 bases). The germline V and J ends were trimmed by 6 bases and 10 bases, with 10 bases remaining between them. Germline loops: CDR1 MNHEY, CDR2 SVGEGT. The CDR3 contains 11 residues.

This CDR3 is CASSSWGTSRMTDTQYF. The CDR3 coding sequence is TGTGCCAGCAGCAGTTGGGGTACTAGTCGGATGACAGATACGCAGTATTTT. The rearrangement joins TRBV5-4 to TRBJ2-3; TRBD2 is a possible D gene (5 bases). CDR1 SGHNT and CDR2 YYREEE come from the germline V gene (reference sequence). The CDR3 runs 17 residues. Trimming shortened V by 4 bases and J by 3 bases, and 21 bases separated the two germline ends.

The genes are TRBV2 and TRBJ1-5, with 9 bases matching TRBD1. The trim removed 10 bases at V and 3 bases at J, leaving 1 base unmatched. The CDR3 has 12 amino acids. Germline V gene lookup returns CDR1 SNHLY and CDR2 FYNNEI. CDR3 DNA: TGTGCCACACAGGGGGCCAATCAGCCCCAGCATTTT. Translation gives CATQGANQPQHF.

The V and J genes are TRBV5-1 and TRBJ1-2; TRBD1 matches 8 bases. The CDR3 spans 17 residues. Germline values: CDR1 SGHRS, CDR2 YFSETQ. Trimming removed 0 bases from V and 7 bases from J; junction bases left unmatched: 14. The CDR3 region has the DNA TGCGCCAGCAGCTTGGCCACGGTTGGCAGGGGGCGTGGTGGCTACACCTTC. This sequence encodes CASSLATVGRGRGGYTF.

The V call is TRBV11-2, the J call TRBJ2-3, with D maybe TRBD2 (5 bases). V was clipped by 3 bases and J by 4 bases, with 11 bases between them. This CDR3 is built from 14 residues. Looked up from germline, CDR1 is SGHAT and CDR2 is FQNNGV. CDR3 loop: CASSFELAADTQYF. In DNA, the CDR3 is TGTGCCAGCAGCTTCGAGCTAGCTGCAGATACGCAGTATTTT.

The chain uses TRBV27 and TRBJ2-1, with D unclear. This CDR3 has 13 amino acids. Germline assignment: CDR1 MNHEY and CDR2 SMNVEV (reference sequence). Deletions cut 0 bases from V and 9 bases from J, with 9 bases between. As DNA, the CDR3 is TGTGCCAGCAGTTTATCGGGCAGGAGTGAGCAGTTCTTC. Translation: CASSLSGRSEQFF.

This clonotype appeared a single time. The gene calls are TRBV2 and TRBJ2-1; D unresolved. V lost 2 bases, J lost 12 bases, and 2 bases lay in between. CDR1 SNHLY and CDR2 FYNNEI come from the germline V gene. CDR3 length equals 9 residues. CDR3 sequence (DNA): TGTGCCAGCAGTGAACCGCAGTTCTTC. It specifies CASSEPQFF.

This chain connects TRBV7-9 to TRBJ2-1; D gene uncertain. Germline V gene lookup returns CDR1 SEHNR and CDR2 FQNEAQ (reference sequence). V was clipped by 5 bases and J by 5 bases, with 13 bases between them. The CDR3 consists of 14 residues. CDR3 amino acids: CASSTQPFHNEQFF. The CDR3, as DNA: TGTGCCAGCAGCACACAACCGTTCCACAATGAGCAGTTCTTC.

In its sample, this clonotype was seen a few times. The CDR3 DNA reads TGTGCCAGTAGTCCTGCAGGGGGTGGCGAGCAGTACTTC. It translates to CASSPAGGGEQYF. This chain links TRBV7-9 with TRBJ2-7, with 7 bases aligning to TRBD1. The CDR3 extends over 13 amino acids. J gave up 6 bases and V 9 bases, and 11 bases lay outside the gene matches. From germline, CDR1 is SEHNR and CDR2 FQNEAQ (reference sequence).

The chain carries TRBV12-3 or TRBV12-4 and TRBJ2-7; a possible D gene is TRBD1 (5 bases). This CDR3 spans 18 amino acids. V lost 0 bases and J 1 base, leaving 19 bases between the germline ends. CDR3 in amino acids: CASSLALKGQGISYEQYF. CDR3 bases: TGTGCCAGCAGTTTAGCGCTAAAAGGGCAGGGTATTTCCTACGAGCAGTACTTC.

V and J are TRBV7-8 and TRBJ2-3; D gene ambiguous. Germline-derived CDR1 and CDR2 are SGHVS and FQNEAQ. Trimming removed 5 bases at V and 4 bases at J, with 13 bases between. The CDR3 sequence is 14 residues long. CDR3 sequence: CASSQYLVADTQYF. CDR3 bases: TGTGCCAGCAGCCAGTACCTCGTAGCAGATACGCAGTATTTT.

The chain joins TRBV7-8 to TRBJ2-3; 9 nucleotides agree with TRBD2. The CDR3 runs 16 residues. Germline V gene lookup returns CDR1 SGHVS and CDR2 FQNEAQ. V lost 6 bases, J lost 4 bases, and 11 bases stayed unmatched. The CDR3 DNA follows: TGTGCCAGCAGGTCGACCCTAGCGGGAATGCCAGATACGCAGTATTTT. It yields the protein CASRSTLAGMPDTQYF.

The rearrangement joins TRBV7-8 to TRBJ2-5; 12 bases match TRBD2. Germline V gives CDR1 SGHVS, CDR2 FQNEAQ. This CDR3 has 16 residues. Trimming at V came to 6 bases and at J to 2 bases, leaving 7 bases not matched to a gene. In DNA, the CDR3 is TGTGCCAGCAGAGTGTTAGGACTAGCGGGGCAAGAGACCCAGTACTTC. Protein product: CASRVLGLAGQETQYF.

The V call is TRBV28, the J call TRBJ2-1; 11 nucleotides line up with TRBD2. J gave up 6 bases and V 5 bases, and 6 bases lay outside the gene matches. CDR3 length: 15 amino acids. Germline CDR1 reads MDHEN; CDR2 reads SYDVKM. The CDR3 spells CASSDPGTSGNEQFF. The CDR3 DNA follows: TGTGCCAGCAGTGACCCGGGGACTAGCGGCAATGAGCAGTTCTTC. The full variable domain, with the rest looked up from reference TRBV28 and TRBJ2-1, is DVKVTQSSRYLVKRTGEKVFLECVQDMDHENMFWYRQDPGLGLRLIYFSYDVKMKEKGDIPEGYSVSREKKERFSLILESASTNQTSMYLCASSDPGTSGNEQFFGPGTRLTVL.

The rearrangement links TRBV20-1 to TRBJ2-7, with 11 bases identical to TRBD2. Germline lookup yields CDR1 DFQATT and CDR2 SNEGSKA (reference sequence). This CDR3 contains 14 residues. V shed 5 bases and J 3 bases; nucleotides not matched to a gene: 6. The CDR3 is CSAPSLAGGYEQYF. DNA of the CDR3: TGCAGTGCTCCCTCGCTAGCGGGGGGCTACGAGCAGTACTTC.

The chain links TRBV7-8 to TRBJ2-3; D is unclear. The V end lost 5 bases, the J end lost 1 base, and 13 bases lay between the germline ends. The CDR3 is made up of 15 amino acids. The V gene's germline CDR1 is SGHVS and CDR2 FQNEAQ. CDR3 DNA: TGTGCCAGCAGCCTAATAGGTACAGGCACAGATACGCAGTATTTT. Residues: CASSLIGTGTDTQYF.

In its sample, this clonotype was seen once. The CDR3 coding sequence is TGTGCCAGCAGCTCCGGGACAGGGACGTTCGGCTACACCTTC. Translating it yields CASSSGTGTFGYTF. This chain links TRBV9 with TRBJ1-2; 9 nucleotides match TRBD1. This CDR3 is 14 amino acids long. The V and J ends lost 4 bases and 8 bases, in that order; junction bases with no gene match: 9. Germline assignment: CDR1 SGDLS and CDR2 YYNGEE.